This T cell receptor beta chain was captured in a study of blood T cell repertoires in COVID-19. Trimming took 2 bases from V and 5 from J, leaving 12 bases between them. The CDR3 contains 14 residues. Looked up from germline, CDR1 is MNHEY and CDR2 is SMNVEV (reference sequence). The repertoire was sequenced with immunoSEQ multiplex PCR; TCRdb's copy has only in-frame clones and lacks some. The sample has 150,000 to 200,000 clones; about 82% are singletons. Sequenced: peripheral blood. This TCR was sampled from a man aged 55 to 70 with COVID-19, enrolled during active disease. This sequence joins TRBV27 and TRBJ1-2; no firm D call. This CDR3 reads CASSLRTRGYGYTF. The CDR3 DNA follows: TGTGCCAGCAGTTTAAGGACGCGGGGATATGGCTACACCTTC.